This TCR beta chain emerged from a study of regulatory T cells in long-lasting Graves disease. As for time point: persistent/refractory GD, antithyroid drugs over 5 years with positive TRAb. Extracted PBMC RNA gave rise to the TCR library. Arm-PCR of CDR3 regions with iRepertoire HTBI primers generated TCR beta libraries. TCRdb passed the multiplex PCR reads through MiXCR, listing each CDR3 protein once. Of over 300,000 distinct CDR3 sequences in the sample, around 20% were seen once. In germline, CDR1 is LGHNA, CDR2 YNFKEQ. V lost 4 bases and J lost 0; bases outside the gene matches: 7. The CDR3 loop spans 18 amino acids.

Here the sequenced sample was peripheral blood mononuclear cells (PBMCs), taken when the disease was refractory, from a patient treated with antithyroid drugs. This rearrangement joins TRBV4-2 to TRBJ2-6; 9 nucleotides match TRBD1. The TCR originated in a female donor with Graves disease. CDR3 loop: CASSRPGTGLSGANVLTF. The CDR3 bases are TGTGCCAGCAGCCGTCCCGGGACAGGGCTCTCTGGGGCCAACGTCCTGACTTTC.